This T cell receptor beta chain was obtained from a study of long-term antiretroviral therapy in people with HIV. About the study: The immediate-ART recommendation dates to 2015, and the earliest samples predate it by about a decade.

As to this clone: The antigen is undetermined.

The run of the v3.0 immunoSEQ assay was at survey level. Assay: immunoSEQ multiplex PCR; the TCRdb copy retains only in-frame clones and omits some. The sample lists about 17,000 clones, approximately 95% seen once, with roughly 1.3% in the top ten. Study-level results: Diversity went up after ART and still fell short of transplant donor controls. Controls showed broader CDR3 length ranges than did the HIV repertoires.

Germline CDR1 SGHRS, CDR2 YFSETQ. This CDR3 has 13 residues. Trimming stripped 4 bases from V and 10 bases from J, with 15 bases between. The clonotype comes from a man younger than 40 with HIV. This chain links TRBV5-1 with TRBJ2-1; no firm D call. Sample: unsorted PBMCs, taken approximately 11 years after starting antiretroviral therapy. This chain's CDR3 is CASSDGVTKEQFF. The CDR3, as DNA: TGCGCCAGCAGCGACGGAGTAACGAAGGAGCAGTTCTTC.